The rows below give T cell receptor beta chains drawn from one sample of a study of blood T cell repertoires in COVID-19. TCRdb's table, derived via immunoSEQ multiplex PCR, lists solely in-frame clones and lacks some. This sample has approximately 300,000 clones; approximately 85% occur once, and the top ten carry 0.87%. What was sequenced was peripheral blood. The receptors come from a human donor with COVID-19, enrolled during active disease. The donor label of this sample is uncertain. Both conserved end residues are part of each CDR3. D genes are given only for firm matches. Size tells how often a clone was seen (once, few, many) or the class of an expanded clone, and some rows leave it out.

j_gene,abundance,v_gene,d_gene,CDR3nt,CDR3aa
TRBJ1-1,-,TRBV27,-,TGTGCCAGCAGTACAGGGATGAACACTGAAGCTTTCTTT,CASSTGMNTEAFF
TRBJ1-5,-,TRBV6-2/TRBV6-3,TRBD1,TGTGCCAGCAGTTACTCGCGCACAGGGGATCAGCCCCAGCATTTT,CASSYSRTGDQPQHF
TRBJ1-3,once,TRBV5-1,-,TGCGCCAGCAGCTTGGCAGGCTATGGAAACACCATATATTTT,CASSLAGYGNTIYF
TRBJ2-3,-,TRBV7-2,-,TGTGCCAGCAGCTTAAATCGGGGAGAGACAGATACGCAGTATTTT,CASSLNRGETDTQYF
TRBJ2-6,-,TRBV19,-,TGTGCCAGTAGTATAAGCCTAACTGGGGCCAACGTCCTGACTTTC,CASSISLTGANVLTF
TRBJ1-5,-,TRBV19,TRBD1,TGTGCCAGTAGTGCCCCGGGACAGGGGAATAGCAATCAGCCCCAGCATTTT,CASSAPGQGNSNQPQHF
TRBJ1-2,-,TRBV7-2,-,TGTGCCAGCAGCTTAGCGGTTGCGGCATATGGCTACACCTTC,CASSLAVAAYGYTF
TRBJ2-2,-,TRBV3-1/TRBV3-2,TRBD2,TGTGCCAGCAGCCAAGGAGCGGGAGGAGGCGGGACCGGGGAGCTGTTTTTT,CASSQGAGGGGTGELFF
TRBJ1-5,-,TRBV12-3/TRBV12-4,-,TGTGCCAGCAGTTTAGGTGAGCAGCCCCAGCATTTT,CASSLGEQPQHF
TRBJ2-7,-,TRBV4-1,TRBD1,TGCGCCAGCAGCCAAACAACATGGGGGCAGGGGGTGGACGAGCAGTACTTC,CASSQTTWGQGVDEQYF
TRBJ2-1,-,TRBV7-2,TRBD2,TGTGCCAGCAGCCCGAGGGGCGGGAGGGCCGTGGAGCAGTTCTTC,CASSPRGGRAVEQFF
TRBJ2-2,-,TRBV10-1,TRBD2,TGCGCCAGCAGTCCCTCTAGCGGGAGACTACGGGGGGAGCTGTTTTTT,CASSPSSGRLRGELFF
TRBJ1-4,-,TRBV11-2,-,TGTGCCAGCAGCTTGGGTGGGGGGTCAACTAATGAAAAACTGTTTTTT,CASSLGGGSTNEKLFF
TRBJ2-2,-,TRBV19,-,TGTGCCAGTAGTGCGACTAGTCCCGGGGAGCTGTTTTTT,CASSATSPGELFF
TRBJ1-1,-,TRBV11-3,-,TGTGCCAGCAGCCTAGACGGGTATAGGGCTTTCTTT,CASSLDGYRAFF
TRBJ2-2,-,TRBV3-1/TRBV3-2,-,TGTGCCAGCAGCCAAAACAGGGCCACCGGGGAGCTGTTTTTT,CASSQNRATGELFF
TRBJ2-1,once,TRBV30,-,TGTGCCAGCACAGGTTACAATGAGCAGTTCTTC,CASTGYNEQFF
TRBJ2-1,-,TRBV19,TRBD2,TGTGCCACCGATAGCGGGAGGGCCCCGGGTGATGAGCAGTTCTTC,CATDSGRAPGDEQFF
TRBJ1-1,-,TRBV12-5,-,TGTGCTAGTGGTTTGGTAAGAGGCGGGGGAGTAAACACTGAAGCTTTCTTT,CASGLVRGGGVNTEAFF
TRBJ2-7,-,TRBV7-2,TRBD1,TGTGCCAGCAGCTTGACAGGGCTACCCTACGAGCAGTACTTC,CASSLTGLPYEQYF
TRBJ1-5,once,TRBV5-8,-,TGTGCCAGCAGCTTTAGTTTCCAGCCCCAGCATTTT,CASSFSFQPQHF
TRBJ1-1,-,TRBV6-6,-,TGTGCCAGCGGGGGACAGAACACTGAAGCTTTCTTT,CASGGQNTEAFF
TRBJ2-1,-,TRBV18,TRBD2,TGTGCCAGCTCACCGTTCGCTAGCGGTCTCAATGAGCAGTTCTTC,CASSPFASGLNEQFF
TRBJ2-7,-,TRBV11-3,TRBD2,TGTGCCAGCAGCTCCGGGACTAGCGGGACGAACCTTGGGGAGCAGTACTTC,CASSSGTSGTNLGEQYF
TRBJ2-5,-,TRBV7-2,TRBD2,TGTGCCAGCAGACTTAGCGGGAGGGGGGAGACCCAGTACTTC,CASRLSGRGETQYF
TRBJ2-2,few,TRBV6-6,-,TGTGCCAGCAGTGGACAGAACGCGAACACCGGGGAGCTGTTTTTT,CASSGQNANTGELFF
TRBJ2-7,few,TRBV5-1,TRBD2,TGCGCCAGCAGGCCTGCTTGGGCGGGAGCGGATTACGAGCAGTACTTC,CASRPAWAGADYEQYF
TRBJ2-7,-,TRBV12-2,-,TGTGCAAGTCGCTTAGTCGGACTAGCGGGGGGGATATACGAGCAGTACTTC,CASRLVGLAGGIYEQYF
TRBJ1-1,once,TRBV19,TRBD1,TGTGCCAGTAGTAGTAGGACAGGGTCGCAAGATGCTTTCTTT,CASSSRTGSQDAFF
TRBJ2-1,-,TRBV7-2,TRBD2,TGTGCCAGCAGCTTAGAAGGCTGGCTAGCGGGAGGGATTAAAGATGAGCAGTTCTTC,CASSLEGWLAGGIKDEQFF
TRBJ2-1,-,TRBV6-4,-,TGTGCCAGCAGTGAAAACAGGGTGGGGAATGAGCAGTTCTTC,CASSENRVGNEQFF
TRBJ2-3,-,TRBV10-3,-,TGTGCCATCAGGAGACCGGGAAGCACAGATACGCAGTATTTT,CAIRRPGSTDTQYF
TRBJ1-3,-,TRBV5-1,TRBD1,TGCGCCAGCAGCAGACAACAGGGACAGCTCGGAAACACCATATATTTT,CASSRQQGQLGNTIYF
TRBJ1-5,-,TRBV19,-,TGTGCCAGTAGTATAGCTTCCAGGGGAAATCAGCCCCAGCATTTT,CASSIASRGNQPQHF
TRBJ1-2,-,TRBV28,-,TGTGCCAGCAGTTCTCGATCTGGGACACGAAACTATGGCTACACCTTC,CASSSRSGTRNYGYTF
TRBJ2-7,-,TRBV7-9,TRBD2,TGTGCCAGCAGCTTTACTAGCGTAGGGCCCTACGAGCAGTACTTC,CASSFTSVGPYEQYF
TRBJ2-2,-,TRBV5-1,-,TGCGCCAGCAGTAAAGGACTTTTCGACACCGGGGAGCTGTTTTTT,CASSKGLFDTGELFF
TRBJ1-2,-,TRBV5-4,-,TGTGCCAGCAGGCCCCGGGGGAGCTATGGCTACACCTTC,CASRPRGSYGYTF
TRBJ2-1,-,TRBV24-1,TRBD2,TGTGCCACCAGTGGGGCTAGCGGGAGCTCCTACAATGAGCAGTTCTTC,CATSGASGSSYNEQFF
TRBJ2-2,-,TRBV30,-,TGTGCCTGGAGTGTAGCAGGGGTCACCGGGGAGCTGTTTTTT,CAWSVAGVTGELFF
TRBJ2-7,once,TRBV11-2,TRBD1,TGTGCCAGCAGCTCTAACCGGGACAGCTCCTACGAGCAGTACTTC,CASSSNRDSSYEQYF
TRBJ2-3,-,TRBV7-8,TRBD1,TGTGCCAGCAGCTTATGGACAGGGGTGCCAGATACGCAGTATTTT,CASSLWTGVPDTQYF
TRBJ1-2,-,TRBV28,-,TGTGCCATCGAAGGGACTTATGGCTACACCTTC,CAIEGTYGYTF
TRBJ2-5,-,TRBV7-2,TRBD2,TGTGCCAGCAGCGCCGGGACTAGCGGGGCCGAGACCCAGTACTTC,CASSAGTSGAETQYF
TRBJ1-1,-,TRBV24-1,-,TGTGCCACCAGTGGGGGCAGGGAGGACACTGAAGCTTTCTTT,CATSGGREDTEAFF
TRBJ1-2,-,TRBV19,-,TGTGCCAGTAGTATAGCAGGGATCGTACCTGGCTACACCTTC,CASSIAGIVPGYTF
TRBJ2-3,-,TRBV4-1,TRBD1,TGCGCCAGCAGCCCCTCCGGGACAGGGTTACACTATACGCAGTATTTT,CASSPSGTGLHYTQYF
TRBJ1-6,-,TRBV27,-,TGTGCCAGCAGACCTCGGACAGCTTCCGAGTCACCCCTCCACTTT,CASRPRTASESPLHF
TRBJ1-1,-,TRBV5-1,-,TGCGCCAGCAGCTGGGGGGACGGGTATCTGAACACTGAAGCTTTCTTT,CASSWGDGYLNTEAFF
TRBJ2-6,-,TRBV7-8,-,TGTGCCAGCAGCCAGACACGCTCTGGGGCCAACGTCCTGACTTTC,CASSQTRSGANVLTF
TRBJ1-5,-,TRBV7-5,-,TGTGCCAGAAGCTCGGTGGGCCAGCATAGCAATCAGCCCCAGCATTTT,CARSSVGQHSNQPQHF
TRBJ1-4,-,TRBV3-1/TRBV3-2,-,TGTGCCAGCAGCCCAGGGGCGCGGGAAAAACTGTTTTTT,CASSPGAREKLFF
TRBJ1-5,-,TRBV28,-,TGTGCCAGCAGGGAGTCTAGCAATCAGCCCCAGCATTTT,CASRESSNQPQHF